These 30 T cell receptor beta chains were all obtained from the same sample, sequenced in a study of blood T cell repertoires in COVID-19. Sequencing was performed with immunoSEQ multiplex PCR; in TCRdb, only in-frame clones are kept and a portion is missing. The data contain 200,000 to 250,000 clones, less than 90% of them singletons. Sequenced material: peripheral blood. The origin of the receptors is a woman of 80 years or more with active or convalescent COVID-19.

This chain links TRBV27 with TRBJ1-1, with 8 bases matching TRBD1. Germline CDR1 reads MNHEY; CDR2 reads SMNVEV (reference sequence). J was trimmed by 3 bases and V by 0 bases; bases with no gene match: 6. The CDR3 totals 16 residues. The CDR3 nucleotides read TGTGCCAGCAGTTTATCGACCCAGGGGGCTGACACTGAAGCTTTCTTT. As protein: CASSLSTQGADTEAFF.

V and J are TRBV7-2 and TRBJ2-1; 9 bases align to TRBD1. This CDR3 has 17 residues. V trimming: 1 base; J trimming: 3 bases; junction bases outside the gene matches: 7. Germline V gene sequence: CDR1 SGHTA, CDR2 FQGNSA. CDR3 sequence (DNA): TGTGCCAGCAGCTTAGTAGAGGGACAGGGATACTACAATGAGCAGTTCTTC. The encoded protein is CASSLVEGQGYYNEQFF.

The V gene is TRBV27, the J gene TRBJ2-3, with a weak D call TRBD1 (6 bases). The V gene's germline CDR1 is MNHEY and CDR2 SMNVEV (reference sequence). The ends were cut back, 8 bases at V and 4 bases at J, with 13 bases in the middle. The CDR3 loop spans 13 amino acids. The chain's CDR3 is CASSMGAADTQYF. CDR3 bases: TGTGCCAGCTCGATGGGGGCGGCAGATACGCAGTATTTT.

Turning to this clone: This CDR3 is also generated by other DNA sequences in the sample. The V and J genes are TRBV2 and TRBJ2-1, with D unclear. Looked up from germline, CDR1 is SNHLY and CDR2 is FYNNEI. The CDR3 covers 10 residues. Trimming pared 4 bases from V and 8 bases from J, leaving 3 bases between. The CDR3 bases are TGTGCCAGCAGTGTCTATGAGCAGTTCTTC. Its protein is CASSVYEQFF.

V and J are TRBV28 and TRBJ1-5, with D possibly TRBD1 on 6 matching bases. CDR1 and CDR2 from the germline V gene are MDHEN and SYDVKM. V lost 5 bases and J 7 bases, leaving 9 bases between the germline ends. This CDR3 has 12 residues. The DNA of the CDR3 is TGTGCCAGCAGTACGCAGGGGCAGCCCCAGCATTTT. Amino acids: CASSTQGQPQHF.

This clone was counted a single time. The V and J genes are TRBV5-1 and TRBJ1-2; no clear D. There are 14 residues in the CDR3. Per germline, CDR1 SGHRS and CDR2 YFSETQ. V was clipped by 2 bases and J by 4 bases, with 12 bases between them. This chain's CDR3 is CASSLGAGSYGYTF. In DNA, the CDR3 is TGCGCCAGCAGCTTAGGAGCCGGGTCCTATGGCTACACCTTC.

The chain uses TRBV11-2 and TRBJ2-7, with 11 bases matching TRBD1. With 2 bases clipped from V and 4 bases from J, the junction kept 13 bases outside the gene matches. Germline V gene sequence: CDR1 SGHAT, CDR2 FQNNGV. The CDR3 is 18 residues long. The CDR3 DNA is TGTGCCAGCAGCTTATCCGGCAGGAGGACAGGGGGCGTTTACGAGCAGTACTTC. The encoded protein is CASSLSGRRTGGVYEQYF.

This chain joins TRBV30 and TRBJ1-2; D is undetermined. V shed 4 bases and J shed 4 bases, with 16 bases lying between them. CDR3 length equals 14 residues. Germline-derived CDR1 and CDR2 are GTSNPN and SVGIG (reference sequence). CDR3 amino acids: CAWTETRGGYGYTF. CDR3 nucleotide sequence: TGTGCCTGGACTGAGACTAGAGGTGGCTATGGCTACACCTTC.

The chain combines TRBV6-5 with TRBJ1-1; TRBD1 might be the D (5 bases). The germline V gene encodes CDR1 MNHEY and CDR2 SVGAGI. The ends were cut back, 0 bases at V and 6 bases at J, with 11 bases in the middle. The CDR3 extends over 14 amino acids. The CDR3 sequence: CASSYSNQGPEAFF. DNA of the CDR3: TGTGCCAGCAGTTACTCGAATCAGGGCCCTGAAGCTTTCTTT.

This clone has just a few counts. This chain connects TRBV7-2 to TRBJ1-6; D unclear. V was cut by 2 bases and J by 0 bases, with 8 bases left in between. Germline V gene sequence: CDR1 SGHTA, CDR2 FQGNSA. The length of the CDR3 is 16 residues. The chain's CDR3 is CASSLSYSSYNSPLHF. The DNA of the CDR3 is TGTGCCAGCAGCTTATCCTATAGCTCCTATAATTCACCCCTCCACTTT.

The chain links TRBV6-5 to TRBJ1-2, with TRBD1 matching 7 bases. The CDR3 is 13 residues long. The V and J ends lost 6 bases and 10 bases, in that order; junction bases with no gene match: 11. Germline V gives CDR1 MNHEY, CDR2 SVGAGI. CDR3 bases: TGTGCCAGCAGGGGTGGGACAGCGTTTTACTACACCTTC. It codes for CASRGGTAFYYTF.

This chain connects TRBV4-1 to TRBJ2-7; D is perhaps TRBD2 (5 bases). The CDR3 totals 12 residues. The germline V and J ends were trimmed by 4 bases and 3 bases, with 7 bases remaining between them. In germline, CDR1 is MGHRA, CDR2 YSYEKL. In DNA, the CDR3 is TGCGCCAGCAGCCCGGCGGGCTACGAGCAGTACTTC. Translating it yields CASSPAGYEQYF.

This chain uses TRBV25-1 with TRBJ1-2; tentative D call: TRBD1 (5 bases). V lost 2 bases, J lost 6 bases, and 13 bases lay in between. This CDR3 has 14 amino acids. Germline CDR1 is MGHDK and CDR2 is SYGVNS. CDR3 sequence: CASSELGREDGYTF. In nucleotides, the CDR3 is TGTGCCAGCAGTGAACTTGGCAGGGAAGATGGCTACACCTTC.

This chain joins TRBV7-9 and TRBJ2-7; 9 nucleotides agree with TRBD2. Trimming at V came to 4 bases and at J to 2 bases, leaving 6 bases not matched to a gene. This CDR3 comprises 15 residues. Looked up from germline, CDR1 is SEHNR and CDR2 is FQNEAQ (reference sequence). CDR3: CASSSRAGGAYEQYF. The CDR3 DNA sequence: TGTGCCAGCAGCTCGAGAGCGGGAGGTGCCTACGAGCAGTACTTC.

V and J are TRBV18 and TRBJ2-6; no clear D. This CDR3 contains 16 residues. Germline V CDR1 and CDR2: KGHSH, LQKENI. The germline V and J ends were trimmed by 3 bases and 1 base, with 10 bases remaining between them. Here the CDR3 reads CASSPRGQSGANVLTF. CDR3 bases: TGTGCCAGCTCACCGAGAGGCCAGTCTGGGGCCAACGTCCTGACTTTC.

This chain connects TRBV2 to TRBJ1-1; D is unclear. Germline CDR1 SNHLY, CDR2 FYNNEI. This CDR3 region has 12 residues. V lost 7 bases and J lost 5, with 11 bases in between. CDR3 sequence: CASTPWETEAFF. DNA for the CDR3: TGTGCCAGCACCCCTTGGGAGACTGAAGCTTTCTTT.

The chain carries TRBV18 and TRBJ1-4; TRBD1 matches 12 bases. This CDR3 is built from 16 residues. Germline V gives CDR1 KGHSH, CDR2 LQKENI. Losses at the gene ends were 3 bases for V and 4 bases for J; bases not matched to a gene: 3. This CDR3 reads CASSPGTGGFNEKLFF. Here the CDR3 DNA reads TGTGCCAGCTCACCTGGGACAGGGGGCTTTAATGAAAAACTGTTTTTT.

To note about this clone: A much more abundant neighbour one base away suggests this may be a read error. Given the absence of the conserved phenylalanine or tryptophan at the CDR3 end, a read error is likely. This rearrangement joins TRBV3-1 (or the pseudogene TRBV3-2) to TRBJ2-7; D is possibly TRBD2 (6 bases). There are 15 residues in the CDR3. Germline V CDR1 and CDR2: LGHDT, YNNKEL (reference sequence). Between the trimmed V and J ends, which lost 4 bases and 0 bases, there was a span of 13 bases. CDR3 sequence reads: CASSPPGTSSYEQYL. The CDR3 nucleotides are TGTGCCAGCAGCCCACCCGGGACTTCCTCCTACGAGCAGTACCTC.

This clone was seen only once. CDR3 in amino acids: CASSQVPSGGSGQYF. CDR3 nucleotide sequence: TGTGCCAGCAGCCAAGTACCCAGCGGGGGGTCGGGGCAGTACTTC. The chain joins TRBV4-2 to TRBJ2-7, with 9 bases that match TRBD2. Germline V gives CDR1 LGHNA, CDR2 YNFKEQ. This CDR3 spans 15 amino acids. J was trimmed by 9 bases and V by 1 base; bases with no gene match: 10.

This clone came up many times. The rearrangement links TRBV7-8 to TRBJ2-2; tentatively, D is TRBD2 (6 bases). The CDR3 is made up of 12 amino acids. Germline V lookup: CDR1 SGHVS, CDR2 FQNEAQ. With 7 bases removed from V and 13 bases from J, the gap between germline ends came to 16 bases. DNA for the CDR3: TGTGCCAGCACCGGCCCAAAGGAGGGGCTGTTTTTT. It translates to CASTGPKEGLFF.

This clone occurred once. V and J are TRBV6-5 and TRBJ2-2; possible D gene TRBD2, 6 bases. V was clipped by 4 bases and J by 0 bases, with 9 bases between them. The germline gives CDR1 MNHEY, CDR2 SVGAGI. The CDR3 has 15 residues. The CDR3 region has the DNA TGTGCCAGCAGTTGGAGGGCGACGAACACCGGGGAGCTGTTTTTT. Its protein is CASSWRATNTGELFF.

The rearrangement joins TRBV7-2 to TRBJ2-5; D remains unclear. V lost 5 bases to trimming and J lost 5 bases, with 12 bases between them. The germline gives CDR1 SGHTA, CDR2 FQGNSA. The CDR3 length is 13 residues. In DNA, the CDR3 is TGTGCCAGCAGCCAGATCCAGTTGGAGACCCAGTACTTC. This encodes CASSQIQLETQYF.

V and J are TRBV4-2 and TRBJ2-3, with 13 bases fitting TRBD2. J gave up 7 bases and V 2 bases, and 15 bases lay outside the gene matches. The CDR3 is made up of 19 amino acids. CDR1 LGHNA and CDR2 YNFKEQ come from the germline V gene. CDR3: CASSQRGLAGSSDGYTQYF. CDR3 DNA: TGTGCCAGCAGCCAAAGGGGACTAGCGGGATCCTCGGATGGCTATACGCAGTATTTT.

The CDR3, as DNA: TGTGCCAGCACCTCCGGGGGGGGGCGGGAGACCCAGTACTTC. This sequence encodes CASTSGGGRETQYF. The chain couples TRBV11-3 to TRBJ2-5, with 8 bases aligning to TRBD2. CDR1 SGHNT and CDR2 YENEEA come from the germline V gene. The ends lost 7 bases at V and 5 bases at J; junction bases unmatched: 9. The CDR3 covers 14 residues.

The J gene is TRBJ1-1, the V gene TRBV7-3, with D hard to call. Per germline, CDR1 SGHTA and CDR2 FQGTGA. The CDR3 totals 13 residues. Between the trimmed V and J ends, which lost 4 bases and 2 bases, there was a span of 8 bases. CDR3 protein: CASSYGSNTEAFF. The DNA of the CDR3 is TGTGCCAGCAGCTACGGGTCCAACACTGAAGCTTTCTTT.

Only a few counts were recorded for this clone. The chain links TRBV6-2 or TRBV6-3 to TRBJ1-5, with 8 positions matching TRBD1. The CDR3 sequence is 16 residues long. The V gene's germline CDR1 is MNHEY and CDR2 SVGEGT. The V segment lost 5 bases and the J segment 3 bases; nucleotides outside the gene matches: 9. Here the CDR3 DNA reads TGTGCCAGCAGTATCGACAGGGGAGGATCCAATCAGCCCCAGCATTTT. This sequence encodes CASSIDRGGSNQPQHF.

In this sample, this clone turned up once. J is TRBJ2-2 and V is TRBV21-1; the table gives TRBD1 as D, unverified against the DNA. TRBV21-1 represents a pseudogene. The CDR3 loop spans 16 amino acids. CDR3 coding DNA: TGTGCCAGCAGCAATCCCCGCCAGGGGTACACCGGGGAGCTGTTTTTT. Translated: CASSNPRQGYTGELFF.

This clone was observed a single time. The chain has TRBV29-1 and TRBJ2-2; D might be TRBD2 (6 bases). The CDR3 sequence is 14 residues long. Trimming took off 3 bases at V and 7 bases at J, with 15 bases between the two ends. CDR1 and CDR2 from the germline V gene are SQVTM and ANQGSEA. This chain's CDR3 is CSVDSSGQGGELFF. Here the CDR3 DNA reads TGCAGCGTTGATTCAAGCGGGCAGGGCGGGGAGCTGTTTTTT.

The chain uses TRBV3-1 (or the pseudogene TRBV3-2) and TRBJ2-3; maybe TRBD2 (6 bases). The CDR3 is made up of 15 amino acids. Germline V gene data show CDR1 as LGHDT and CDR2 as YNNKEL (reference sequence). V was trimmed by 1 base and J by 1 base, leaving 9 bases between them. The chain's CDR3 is CASSQGGTGTDTQYF. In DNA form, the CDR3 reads TGTGCCAGCAGCCAAGGCGGGACTGGCACAGATACGCAGTATTTT.

The CDR3 DNA reads as TGTGCCAGCGGGAGGGCGGGTTTGGCTGAAAAACTGTTTTTT. It encodes CASGRAGLAEKLFF. The chain combines TRBV25-1 with TRBJ1-4; no firm D call. The CDR3 runs 14 residues. The germline gives CDR1 MGHDK, CDR2 SYGVNS. Trimming left V 8 bases short and J 7 bases short, with 17 bases between.